This T cell receptor (beta chain) was recorded in a study of control samples from healthy donors and cancer patients. The sample holds one count of this clone. The CDR3 sequence is 15 residues long. Germline CDR1 and CDR2: SGHTA and FQGNSA. Trimming removed 5 bases from V and 7 bases from J; junction bases left unmatched: 8. Repertoires were generated with immunoSEQ multiplex PCR, while TCRdb's copy carries only in-frame clones and drops some. The data contain about 140,000 clones, about 89% of them singletons. The chain joins TRBV7-2 to TRBJ1-4; 9 nucleotides align to TRBD1. This TCR came from a man between 18 and 29 years old in good health. Material for sequencing was blood. The CDR3 nucleotides read TGTGCCAGCAGCCAACAACAGGGGGCGGGTGAAAAACTGTTTTTT. Amino acid sequence: CASSQQQGAGEKLFF.